This T cell receptor beta chain comes out of a study of persistence of HIV-infected CD4 T cells. About the study: The sample holds CD4+ T cells responsive to CMV or HIV-1 Gag. Study observations and caveats: Degenerate expanded CDR3beta sequences were enriched among CMV- and Gag-responding cells.

On this clone itself: Its antigen is as yet unknown.

The immunoSEQ assay was version 4, run in survey mode. TCRdb's copy holds only in-frame clones and misses some; the assay was immunoSEQ multiplex PCR. The table has about 64,000 clones, roughly 75% seen once. Cells were stimulated with overlapping HIV-1 Gag 15-mer peptides. CD40L-negative CD69-negative CD45RO-high memory CD4+ T cells were sorted as populations depleted of antigen-responding cells. These HIV-1-infected adults initiated suppressive ART in chronic infection. Undetectable plasma HIV-1 RNA below 50 copies/mL lasted at least 4 years. V was trimmed by 3 bases and J by 4 bases, leaving 9 bases between them. The CDR3 is 13 residues long. Germline lookup yields CDR1 SEHNR and CDR2 FQNEAQ (reference sequence).

The rearrangement uses TRBV7-9 and TRBJ1-1; tentative D call: TRBD1 (6 bases). This specimen was CD4+ T cells sorted from PBMCs after approximately 20-hour stimulation, taken from a patient who received antiretroviral therapy. The clonotype was recovered from an adult man with HIV who was CMV-seropositive. CDR3 amino acids: CASSFRTATEAFF. The CDR3 bases are TGTGCCAGCAGCTTTAGGACAGCCACTGAAGCTTTCTTT. The full variable domain, its missing parts supplied by reference TRBV7-9 and TRBJ1-1, is DTGVSQNPRHKITKRGQNVTFRCDPISEHNRLYWYRQTLGQGPEFLTYFQNEAQLEKSRLLSDRFSAERPKGSFSTLEIQRTEQGDSAMYLCASSFRTATEAFFGQGTRLTVV.